This entry is about one T cell receptor beta chain. Using immunoSEQ multiplex PCR, the repertoire was profiled, and TCRdb retains in-frame clones only, with some absent. The profile shows 90,000 to 100,000 clones, about 88% of them singletons. The data derive from a study of blood T cell repertoires in COVID-19. Overall study context: The samples span acute and convalescent COVID-19 from the United States, Italy and Spain. Sources were T cells, B-cell-depleted T cells, or PBMCs; the material itself was cDNA or gDNA.

The CDR3 has 18 residues. Germline values: CDR1 SGHNT, CDR2 YENEEA. Unmatched junction bases numbered 6, after V lost 0 bases and J lost 1 base. The chain uses TRBV11-3 and TRBJ1-6; 7 bases are shared with TRBD1. The receptor was derived from a woman aged 55-70 years with acute or convalescent COVID-19. The sequenced sample was peripheral blood. Here the CDR3 reads CASSLDFSGGSYNSPLHF. As DNA, the CDR3 is TGTGCCAGCAGCTTAGATTTCTCAGGGGGTTCCTATAATTCACCCCTCCACTTT. Using reference TRBV11-3 and TRBJ1-6 for the parts outside the CDR3, the full variable domain is EAGVVQSPRYKIIEKKQPVAFWCNPISGHNTLYWYLQNLGQGPELLIRYENEEAVDDSQLPKDRFSAERLKGVDSTLKIQPAELGDSAVYLCASSLDFSGGSYNSPLHFGNGTRLTVT.